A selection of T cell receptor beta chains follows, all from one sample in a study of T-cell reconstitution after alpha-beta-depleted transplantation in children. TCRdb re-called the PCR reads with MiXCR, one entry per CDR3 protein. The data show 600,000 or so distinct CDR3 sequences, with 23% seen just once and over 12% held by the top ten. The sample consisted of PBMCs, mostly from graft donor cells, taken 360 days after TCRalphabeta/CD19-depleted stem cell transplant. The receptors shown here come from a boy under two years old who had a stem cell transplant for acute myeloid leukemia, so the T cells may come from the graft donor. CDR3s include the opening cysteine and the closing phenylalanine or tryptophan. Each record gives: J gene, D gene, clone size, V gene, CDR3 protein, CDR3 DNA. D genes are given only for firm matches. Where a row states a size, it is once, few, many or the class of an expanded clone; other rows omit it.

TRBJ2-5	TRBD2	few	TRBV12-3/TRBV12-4	CASSLTSGVETQYF	TGTGCCAGCAGTTTAACTAGCGGGGTAGAGACCCAGTACTTC
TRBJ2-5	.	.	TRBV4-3	CASSQDDRPQETQYF	TGCGCCAGCAGCCAAGATGACAGACCCCAAGAGACCCAGTACTTC
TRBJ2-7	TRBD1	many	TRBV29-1	CSVRTGASSYEQYF	TGCAGCGTGCGGACAGGAGCTAGCTCCTACGAGCAGTACTTC
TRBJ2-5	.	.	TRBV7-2	CASTVMGRGVQETQYF	TGTGCCAGCACCGTAATGGGGCGGGGCGTCCAAGAGACCCAGTACTTC
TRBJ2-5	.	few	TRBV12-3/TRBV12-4	CASRSGEQETQYF	TGTGCCAGCAGGTCAGGGGAACAAGAGACCCAGTACTTC
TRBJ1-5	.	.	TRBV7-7	CASSLAGEGGESNQPQHF	TGTGCCAGCAGCTTAGCGGGGGAGGGGGGCGAGAGCAATCAGCCCCAGCATTTT
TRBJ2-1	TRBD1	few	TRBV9	CASSARDRREEQFF	TGTGCCAGCAGCGCCCGGGACAGAAGAGAGGAGCAGTTCTTC
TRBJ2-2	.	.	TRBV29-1	CLEVYTGELFF	TGCCTCGAGGTATACACCGGGGAGCTGTTTTTT
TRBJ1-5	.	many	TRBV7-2	CASSLGHIGVGGNQPQHF	TGTGCCAGCAGCTTAGGGCACATTGGTGTAGGGGGCAATCAGCCCCAGCATTTT
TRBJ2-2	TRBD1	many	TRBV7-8	CASRRPGTGYGELFF	TGTGCCAGCAGACGACCCGGGACAGGGTACGGGGAGCTGTTTTTT
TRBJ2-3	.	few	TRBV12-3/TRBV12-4	CASRGRGEDTQYF	TGTGCCAGCAGAGGCAGGGGCGAGGATACGCAGTATTTT
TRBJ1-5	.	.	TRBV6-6	CASSYTQDMPQHF	TGTGCCAGCAGCTATACACAGGACATGCCCCAGCATTTT
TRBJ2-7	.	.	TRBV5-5	CASSPTVPDSLYEQYF	TGTGCCAGCAGCCCGACAGTCCCCGACTCTCTCTACGAGCAGTACTTC
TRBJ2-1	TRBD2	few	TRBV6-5	CASTLGLVEYNEQFF	TGTGCCAGCACCCTGGGACTAGTCGAATACAATGAGCAGTTCTTC
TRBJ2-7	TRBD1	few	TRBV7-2	CASSLGAGQGMYEQYF	TGTGCCAGCAGCTTAGGAGCGGGACAGGGAATGTACGAGCAGTACTTC
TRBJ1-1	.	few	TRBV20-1	CSAIGNTEAFF	TGCAGTGCTATCGGGAACACTGAAGCTTTCTTT
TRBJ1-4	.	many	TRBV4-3	CASSSRPGSEKLFF	TGCGCCAGCAGTTCGCGCCCAGGGAGTGAAAAACTGTTTTTT
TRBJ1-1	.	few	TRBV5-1	CASSGGLMNTEAFF	TGCGCCAGCAGCGGCGGCCTCATGAACACTGAAGCTTTCTTT
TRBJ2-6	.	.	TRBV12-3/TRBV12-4	CASRQDSGANVLTF	TGTGCCAGCAGACAGGACTCTGGGGCCAACGTCCTGACTTTC
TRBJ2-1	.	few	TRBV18	CASSAGAGGWDEQFF	TGTGCCAGCTCAGCAGGCGCCGGGGGCTGGGATGAGCAGTTCTTC
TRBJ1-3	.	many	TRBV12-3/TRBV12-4	CASSLKRLVSGNTIYF	TGTGCCAGCAGTTTAAAACGACTAGTCTCTGGAAACACCATATATTTT
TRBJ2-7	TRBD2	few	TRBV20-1	CSAQSGDLSYEQYF	TGCAGTGCTCAAAGCGGGGACCTCTCCTACGAGCAGTACTTC
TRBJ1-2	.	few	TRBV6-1	CASRGRSGYGYTF	TGTGCCAGCAGAGGCCGGTCGGGGTATGGCTACACCTTC
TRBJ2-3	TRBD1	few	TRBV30	CAREGQGNTDTQYF	TGTGCCCGGGAGGGACAGGGGAACACAGATACGCAGTATTTT
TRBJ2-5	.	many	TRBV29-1	CSVGGFQETQYF	TGCAGCGTTGGGGGCTTCCAAGAGACCCAGTACTTC
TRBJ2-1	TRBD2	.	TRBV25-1	CASSVSTGLAAHNEQFF	TGTGCCAGCAGTGTATCCACGGGGCTAGCGGCACACAATGAGCAGTTCTTC
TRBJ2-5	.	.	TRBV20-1	CSARFWDTKETQYF	TGCAGTGCTAGATTTTGGGACACCAAAGAGACCCAGTACTTC
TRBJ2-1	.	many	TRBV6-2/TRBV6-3	CASSRASINEQFF	TGTGCCAGCAGCCGAGCTAGCATCAATGAGCAGTTCTTC
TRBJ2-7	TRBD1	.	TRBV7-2	CASSLERGPSYEQYF	TGTGCCAGCAGCTTAGAGAGGGGGCCCTCCTACGAGCAGTACTTC
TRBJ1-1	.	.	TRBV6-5	CASSYFTGPTNTEAFF	TGTGCCAGCAGTTACTTCACAGGTCCTACGAACACTGAAGCTTTCTTT
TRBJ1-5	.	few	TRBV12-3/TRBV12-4	CASTPGVFQPQHF	TGTGCCAGCACCCCGGGGGTTTTTCAGCCCCAGCATTTT
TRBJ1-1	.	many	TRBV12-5	CASGLTETEAFF	TGTGCTAGTGGTTTGACAGAGACTGAAGCTTTCTTT